The T cell receptor (beta chain) under discussion was sequenced for a study of T cell responses to AZD1222 COVID-19 vaccine. Whole-study results and caveats: Baseline seropositivity characterized only a handful of AZD1222 recipients.

As regards this clone: Antigen unknown.

The table came from immunoSEQ multiplex PCR; TCRdb's copy has only in-frame clones and leaves some out. The table shows some 79,000 clones, with approximately 83% occurring only once. CDR1 is MDHEN, CDR2 SYDVKM, per germline. The CDR3 has 15 residues. The V end lost 3 bases, the J end lost 7 bases, and 15 bases lay between the germline ends. The origin of this receptor is an adult who received the AZD1222 COVID-19 vaccine. This chain joins TRBV28 and TRBJ1-4, with a tentative D call TRBD1 (5 bases). The sequencing used peripheral blood, collected 28 days after the second AZD1222 dose. Here the CDR3 reads CASSLGTGGGEKLFF. The CDR3 DNA reads TGTGCCAGCAGTTTGGGGACGGGCGGAGGTGAAAAACTGTTTTTT.